This entry lists 14 T cell receptor beta chains sequenced from one sample in a study of blood T cell repertoires in COVID-19. The protocol was immunoSEQ multiplex PCR, while the TCRdb copy is restricted to in-frame clones and leaves out a portion. The table shows roughly 400,000 clones, with approximately 90% occurring only once. Sequencing input: PBMCs or T cells enriched from blood (not recorded which). The source is a woman between 50 and 59 years old who had recovered from COVID-19.

The chain recombines TRBV5-6 with TRBJ1-1, with D hard to call. CDR3 size: 15 residues. Looked up from germline, CDR1 is SGHDT and CDR2 is YYEEEE. Trimming stripped 1 base from V and 8 bases from J, with 18 bases between. In DNA, the CDR3 is TGTGCCAGCAGCTTGAAATCGAGTCTTGGGCCAGAAGCTTTCTTT. Translated: CASSLKSSLGPEAFF. The full variable domain, in which reference TRBV5-6 and TRBJ1-1 provide the parts outside the CDR3, is DAGVTQSPTHLIKTRGQQVTLRCSPKSGHDTVSWYQQALGQGPQFIFQYYEEEERQRGNFPDRFSGHQFPNYSSELNVNALLLGDSALYLCASSLKSSLGPEAFFGQGTRLTVV.

The rearrangement joins TRBV19 to TRBJ2-2; D is possibly TRBD2 (5 bases). Germline V gene data show CDR1 as LNHDA and CDR2 as SQIVND (reference sequence). The CDR3 totals 14 residues. Trimming pared 7 bases from V and 4 bases from J, leaving 13 bases between. The CDR3 sequence is CASMRAVTTGELFF. The CDR3 DNA is TGTGCCAGTATGAGGGCAGTAACCACCGGGGAGCTGTTTTTT. Together with reference TRBV19 and TRBJ2-2, the CDR3 gives the full variable domain: DGGITQSPKYLFRKEGQNVTLSCEQNLNHDAMYWYRQDPGQGLRLIYYSQIVNDFQKGDIAEGYSVSREKKESFPLTVTSAQKNPTAFYLCASMRAVTTGELFFGEGSRLTVL.

The rearrangement uses TRBV5-1 and TRBJ2-7; tentative D call: TRBD2 (6 bases). The CDR3 has 15 amino acids. Looked up from germline, CDR1 is SGHRS and CDR2 is YFSETQ. The V end was cut by 5 bases, the J end by 4 bases, with 19 bases between. The CDR3: CASRERGLAYYEQYF. The CDR3 DNA is TGCGCCAGCAGGGAACGGGGCCTAGCGTATTACGAGCAGTACTTC.

The gene calls are TRBV7-9 and TRBJ1-1; perhaps TRBD1 as D (5 bases). CDR3 length: 14 amino acids. The V gene's germline CDR1 is SEHNR and CDR2 FQNEAQ (reference sequence). Trimming left V 5 bases short and J 8 bases short, with 18 bases between. CDR3 in DNA: TGTGCCAGCAGCCAAACGGCAGGGTTGGCCGAAGCTTTCTTT. Residues: CASSQTAGLAEAFF.

This chain joins TRBV11-2 and TRBJ1-1; D remains unclear. The CDR3 runs 13 residues. The ends were cut back, 5 bases at V and 6 bases at J, with 13 bases in the middle. Germline CDR1 reads SGHAT; CDR2 reads FQNNGV. CDR3 DNA sequence: TGTGCCAGCAGCCCCGGTCCTTCTCCTGAAGCTTTCTTT. Protein product: CASSPGPSPEAFF.

The chain is built from TRBV28 and TRBJ1-2; a possible D gene is TRBD1 (5 bases). This CDR3 is 13 amino acids long. Trimming shortened V by 5 bases and J by 7 bases, and 14 bases separated the two germline ends. CDR1 MDHEN and CDR2 SYDVKM come from the germline V gene. The CDR3 region is CASSGAGGSGYTF. The CDR3 region has the DNA TGTGCCAGCAGTGGGGCTGGGGGGTCTGGCTACACCTTC.

The rearrangement uses TRBV3-1 (or the pseudogene TRBV3-2) and TRBJ1-2; TRBD1 is a possible D gene (5 bases). CDR1 and CDR2 (germline): LGHDT, YNNKEL (reference sequence). This CDR3 has 13 amino acids. V lost 4 bases to trimming and J lost 5 bases, with 11 bases between them. The CDR3 sequence is CASSPGGIYGYTF. The CDR3 nucleotides are TGTGCCAGCAGCCCCGGGGGGATTTATGGCTACACCTTC.

The gene calls are TRBV7-3 and TRBJ1-2; D ambiguous. Germline CDR1 SGHTA, CDR2 FQGTGA. The CDR3 has 14 residues. The V and J ends lost 5 bases and 7 bases respectively, with 17 bases between them. CDR3 nucleotides: TGTGCCAGCAGCCCTCCGCCCAATTCGGGTGGCTACACCTTC. It is translated as CASSPPPNSGGYTF.

This clone was picked up one time. This chain connects TRBV2 to TRBJ2-7, with TRBD2 matching over 8 bases. The CDR3 consists of 14 residues. Germline V lookup: CDR1 SNHLY, CDR2 FYNNEI. V lost 6 bases, J lost 3 bases, and 7 bases stayed unmatched. The CDR3, as DNA: TGTGCCAGCAGGATCACTAGCGGAGTCTACGAGCAGTACTTC. Amino acids: CASRITSGVYEQYF.

The chain employs TRBV9 and TRBJ2-7, with a weak D call TRBD2 (6 bases). The germline CDR1 and CDR2 sequences are SGDLS and YYNGEE. The CDR3 runs to 15 residues. Trimming left V 6 bases short and J 0 bases short, with 16 bases between. The CDR3 sequence is CASTRGSGSSYEQYF. As DNA, the CDR3 is TGTGCCAGCACCAGAGGTAGCGGTAGCTCCTACGAGCAGTACTTC.

The chain carries TRBV29-1 and TRBJ1-5; D is unclear. The germline V and J ends were trimmed by 4 bases and 1 base, with 8 bases remaining between them. This CDR3 contains 13 residues. Germline V gives CDR1 SQVTM, CDR2 ANQGSEA. The CDR3 nucleotides read TGCAGCGTTGTCATAGAGAGCAATCAGCCCCAGCATTTT. Translation gives CSVVIESNQPQHF.

The rearrangement joins TRBV28 to TRBJ1-6; possibly TRBD1 for D (5 bases). CDR1 MDHEN and CDR2 SYDVKM come from the germline V gene. Deletions cut 2 bases from V and 4 bases from J, with 12 bases between. CDR3 length: 16 amino acids. The CDR3 sequence: CASSLTGRFYNSPLHF. CDR3 coding DNA: TGTGCCAGCAGTTTAACAGGACGGTTTTATAATTCACCCCTCCACTTT.

The chain employs TRBV7-8 and TRBJ1-2; a weak D match, TRBD1 (6 bases). Looked up from germline, CDR1 is SGHVS and CDR2 is FQNEAQ. The CDR3 length is 13 residues. Trimming pared 5 bases from V and 8 bases from J, leaving 15 bases between. The CDR3 DNA sequence: TGTGCCAGCAGCGAACAGGGAATTCAAGGCTACACCTTC. It yields the protein CASSEQGIQGYTF.

This rearrangement joins TRBV5-6 to TRBJ2-7, with 7 bases aligning to TRBD1. Trimming cost V 0 bases and J 0 bases; bases outside gene matches: 6. Germline V lookup: CDR1 SGHDT, CDR2 YYEEEE. This CDR3 comprises 16 residues. CDR3 bases: TGTGCCAGCAGCTTGGAGGGGCAGGGGGACTCCTACGAGCAGTACTTC. It codes for CASSLEGQGDSYEQYF. Full variable domain (missing parts from reference TRBV5-6 and TRBJ2-7): DAGVTQSPTHLIKTRGQQVTLRCSPKSGHDTVSWYQQALGQGPQFIFQYYEEEERQRGNFPDRFSGHQFPNYSSELNVNALLLGDSALYLCASSLEGQGDSYEQYFGPGTRLTVT.